This T cell receptor (beta chain) was recovered during a study of CD8 T cells in Susac syndrome. Trimming removed 5 bases from V and 0 bases from J; junction bases left unmatched: 3. CDR3 length: 14 amino acids. Germline values: CDR1 MNHEY, CDR2 SMNVEV (reference sequence). Study-level results: A relatively small number of individuals underwent TCR sequencing and HLA analysis.

As to this clonotype: Its antigen is not identified.

It was with random hexamers that 0.5 to 1 ug RNA was reverse transcribed. TCRdb ran MiXCR on the immunoSEQ multiplex PCR reads and lists one entry per CDR3 protein. The repertoire holds about 180,000 distinct CDR3 sequences, about 95% seen once, with around 0.15% in the top ten. The receptor's source is a human donor with multiple sclerosis. Sequencing used CD8+ T cells from PBMCs. The chain employs TRBV27 and TRBJ2-7; 8 positions agree with TRBD1. The CDR3 region is CASSGTGSSYEQYF. The CDR3 coding sequence is TGTGCCAGCAGTGGGACAGGAAGCTCCTACGAGCAGTACTTC.